This T cell receptor (beta chain) was captured by sequencing in a study of Graves' ophthalmopathy and Graves' hyperthyroidism. Hyperthyroidism patients, all newly diagnosed, had under 2 months' duration and ages of 18 to 65. Orbital computed tomography, thyroid ultrasound, TRAb, serum thyroxine and clinical symptoms formed the basis of diagnosis. V was trimmed by 5 bases and J by 3 bases, leaving 7 bases between them. The CDR3 has 13 residues. CDR1 and CDR2 (germline): KGHDR, SFDVKD. This clonotype was counted ten times or more. The antigen remains undetermined. General study points: A 13-signature model separated ophthalmopathy from stable hyperthyroidism, reaching about 91% sensitivity and under 82% specificity cross-validated.

Scientists amplified the TCR beta CDR3 regions from RNA transcripts. Second-round multiplex PCR came after a first-round RT-PCR that employed HTBI primers. TCRdb re-called the multiplex PCR reads through MiXCR, storing one row per CDR3 protein. The sample contains over a million distinct CDR3 sequences, roughly 35% of which appear only once. V is TRBV24-1 and J is TRBJ1-3, with D unclear. Material: peripheral blood or thyroid tissue (not recorded which). The TCR originated in an adult man with Graves' hyperthyroidism. The CDR3 bases are TGTGCCACCAGTGGTGGGAGTGGAAACACCATATATTTT. Translated: CATSGGSGNTIYF.